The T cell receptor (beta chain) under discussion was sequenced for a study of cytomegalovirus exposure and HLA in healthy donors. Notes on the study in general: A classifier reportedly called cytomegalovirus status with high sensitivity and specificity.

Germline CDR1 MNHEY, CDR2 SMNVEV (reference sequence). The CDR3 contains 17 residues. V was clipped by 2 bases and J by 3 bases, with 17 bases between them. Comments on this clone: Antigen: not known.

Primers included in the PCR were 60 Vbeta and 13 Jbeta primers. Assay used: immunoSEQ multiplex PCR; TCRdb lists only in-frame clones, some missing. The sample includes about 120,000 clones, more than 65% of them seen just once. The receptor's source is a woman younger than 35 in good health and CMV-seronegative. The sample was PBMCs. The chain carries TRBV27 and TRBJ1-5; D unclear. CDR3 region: CASSLTLLVGSNQPQHF. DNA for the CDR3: TGTGCCAGCAGTTTAACCCTGCTTGTGGGCTCCAATCAGCCCCAGCATTTT.